This T cell receptor (beta chain) was profiled in a study of T cell responses to AZD1222 COVID-19 vaccine. This clone is a singleton in its sample. This CDR3 spans 13 amino acids. V shed 6 bases and J shed 1 base, with 6 bases lying between them. Germline loops: CDR1 MDHEN, CDR2 SYDVKM. Sequenced by immunoSEQ multiplex PCR; TCRdb stores in-frame clones only, minus some. In the table there are 130,000 or so clones, over 85% of which are singletons. This specimen consisted of peripheral blood, obtained on day 0 of AZD1222 vaccination. This TCR was recovered from an adult in good health. The chain couples TRBV28 to TRBJ2-2; tentatively, D is TRBD2 (5 bases). The CDR3: CASRRVNTGELFF. The CDR3 nucleotides read TGTGCCAGCAGGCGGGTGAACACCGGGGAGCTGTTTTTT.